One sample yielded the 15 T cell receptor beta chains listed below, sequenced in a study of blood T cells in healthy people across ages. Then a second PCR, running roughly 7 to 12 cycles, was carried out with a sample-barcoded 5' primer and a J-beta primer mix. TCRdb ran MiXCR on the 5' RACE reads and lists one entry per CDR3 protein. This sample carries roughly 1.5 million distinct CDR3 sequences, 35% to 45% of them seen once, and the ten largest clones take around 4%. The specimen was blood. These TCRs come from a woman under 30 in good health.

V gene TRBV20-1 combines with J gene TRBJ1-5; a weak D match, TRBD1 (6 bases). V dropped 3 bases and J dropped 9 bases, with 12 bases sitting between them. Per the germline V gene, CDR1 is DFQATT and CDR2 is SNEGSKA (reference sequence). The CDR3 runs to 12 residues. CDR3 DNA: TGCAGTGCTAGGGGGGGGCTCAGGCCCCAGCATTTT. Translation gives CSARGGLRPQHF.

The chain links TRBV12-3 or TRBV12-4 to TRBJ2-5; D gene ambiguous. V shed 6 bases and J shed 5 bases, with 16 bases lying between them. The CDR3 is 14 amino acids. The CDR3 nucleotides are TGTGCCAGCAGCCCTAGGGTCTTGGGTGAGACCCAGTACTTC. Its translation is CASSPRVLGETQYF.

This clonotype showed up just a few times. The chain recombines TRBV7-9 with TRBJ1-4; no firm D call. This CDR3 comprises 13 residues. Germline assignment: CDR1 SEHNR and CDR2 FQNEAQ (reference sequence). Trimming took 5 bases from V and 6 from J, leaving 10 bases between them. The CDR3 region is CASSRVLDEKLFF. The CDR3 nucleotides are TGTGCCAGCAGCCGGGTCCTAGATGAAAAACTGTTTTTT.

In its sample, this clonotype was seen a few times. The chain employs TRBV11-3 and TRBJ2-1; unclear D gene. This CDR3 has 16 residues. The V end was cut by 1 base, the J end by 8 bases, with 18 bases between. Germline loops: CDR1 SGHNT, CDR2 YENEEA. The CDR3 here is CASSLGARARIDEQFF. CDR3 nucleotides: TGTGCCAGCAGCTTAGGCGCACGGGCTAGAATCGATGAGCAGTTCTTC.

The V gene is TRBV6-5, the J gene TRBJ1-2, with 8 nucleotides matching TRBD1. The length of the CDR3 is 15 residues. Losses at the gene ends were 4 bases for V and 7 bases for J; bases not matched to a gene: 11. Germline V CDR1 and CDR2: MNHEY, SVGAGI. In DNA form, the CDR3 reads TGTGCCAGCAGTTCAGTTGGGCAGGGGGCGAGTGGCTACACCTTC. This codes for CASSSVGQGASGYTF.

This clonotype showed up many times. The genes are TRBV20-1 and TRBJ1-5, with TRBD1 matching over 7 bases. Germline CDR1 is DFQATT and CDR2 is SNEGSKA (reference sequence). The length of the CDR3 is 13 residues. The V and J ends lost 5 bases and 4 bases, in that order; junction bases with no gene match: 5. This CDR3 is CSALQGGNQPQHF. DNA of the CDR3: TGCAGTGCTCTGCAGGGGGGTAATCAGCCCCAGCATTTT.

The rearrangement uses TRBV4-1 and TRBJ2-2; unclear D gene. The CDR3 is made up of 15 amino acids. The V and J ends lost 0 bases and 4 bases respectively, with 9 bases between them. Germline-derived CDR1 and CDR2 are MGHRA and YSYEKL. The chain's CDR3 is CASSQEIQSTGELFF. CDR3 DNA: TGCGCCAGCAGCCAAGAAATCCAATCCACCGGGGAGCTGTTTTTT.

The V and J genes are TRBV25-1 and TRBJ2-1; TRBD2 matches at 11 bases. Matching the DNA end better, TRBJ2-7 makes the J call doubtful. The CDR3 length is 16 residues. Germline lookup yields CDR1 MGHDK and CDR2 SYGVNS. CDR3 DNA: TGTGCCAGCAGCCCAAGACTAGCGGGGACGGTCGATGAGCAGTACTTC. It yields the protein CASSPRLAGTVDEQYF.

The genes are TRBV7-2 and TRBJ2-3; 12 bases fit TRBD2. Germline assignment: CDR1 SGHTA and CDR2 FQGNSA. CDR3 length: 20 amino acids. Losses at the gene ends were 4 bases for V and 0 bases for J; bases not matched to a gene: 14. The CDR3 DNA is TGTGCCAGCAGCTCCCCCTTAACTAGCGGGGGGACTCCTAGCACAGATACGCAGTATTTT. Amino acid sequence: CASSSPLTSGGTPSTDTQYF.

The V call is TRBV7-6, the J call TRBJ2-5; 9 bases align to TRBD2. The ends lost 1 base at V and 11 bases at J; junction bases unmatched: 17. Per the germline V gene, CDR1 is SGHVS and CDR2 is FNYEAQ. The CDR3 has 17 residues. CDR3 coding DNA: TGTGCCAGCAGCTTAGAGGCGGGGGGGCAATTGCACAATGAGCAGTACTTC. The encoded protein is CASSLEAGGQLHNEQYF.

The CDR3 sequence: CASSPQVSDYSYEQYF. Written as DNA, the CDR3 is TGTGCCAGCAGCCCCCAGGTTAGCGACTACTCCTACGAGCAGTACTTC. V is TRBV7-9 and J is TRBJ2-7; perhaps TRBD2 as D (5 bases). Trimming took off 5 bases at V and 0 bases at J, with 17 bases between the two ends. Germline CDR1 reads SEHNR; CDR2 reads FQNEAQ (reference sequence). CDR3 length: 16 amino acids.

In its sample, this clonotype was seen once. CDR3 bases: TGTGCCAGCAGCCCCCGGCAGGGAGGGTATTATGAAAAACTGTTTTTT. The encoded protein is CASSPRQGGYYEKLFF. The V and J genes are TRBV4-2 and TRBJ1-4; weak D call: TRBD1 (5 bases). In germline, CDR1 is LGHNA, CDR2 YNFKEQ. This CDR3 comprises 16 residues. V was pared by 4 bases and J by 6 bases, with 18 bases between.

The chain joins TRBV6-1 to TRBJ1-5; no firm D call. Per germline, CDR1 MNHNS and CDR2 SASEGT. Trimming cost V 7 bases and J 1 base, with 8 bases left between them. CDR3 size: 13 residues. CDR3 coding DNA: TGTGCCAGCATTCTCGACAGCAATCAGCCCCAGCATTTT. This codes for CASILDSNQPQHF.

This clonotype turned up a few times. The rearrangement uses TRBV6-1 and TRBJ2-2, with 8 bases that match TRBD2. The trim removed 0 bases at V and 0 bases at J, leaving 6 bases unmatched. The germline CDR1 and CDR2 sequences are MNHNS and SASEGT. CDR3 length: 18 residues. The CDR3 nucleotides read TGTGCCAGCAGTGAAGCGCTTCTACTAGCGGCGAACACCGGGGAGCTGTTTTTT. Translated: CASSEALLLAANTGELFF.

This CDR3 is CASSLVSGARSEQYF. In DNA, the CDR3 is TGTGCCAGCAGCTTAGTCTCAGGGGCTCGGAGCGAGCAGTACTTC. The rearrangement links TRBV11-2 to TRBJ2-5, with D maybe TRBD1 (6 bases). The J call may not be correct, given that the DNA end is closer to TRBJ2-7. The CDR3 sequence is 15 residues long. Germline V gene data show CDR1 as SGHAT and CDR2 as FQNNGV.